Reported below is one T cell receptor beta chain. Its antigen is not identified. The data were taken from a study of beta chain features in type 1 diabetes. The junction had 8 bases not matched to a gene; V was cut back by 3 bases and J by 2 bases. This CDR3 contains 18 residues. In germline, CDR1 is KGHSH, CDR2 LQKENI. Sequencing targeted expressed TCRB transcripts, as all isolated RNA had been reverse transcribed. Produced via immunoSEQ multiplex PCR; TCRdb's table is partial and in-frame only. This sample has some 350,000 clones; roughly 14% occur once, and the top ten carry approximately 0.016%. Study-level findings and limits: More deletions and fewer insertions at VDJ junctions were found in patients with type 1 diabetes. A cDNA-based sequencing approach could over-represent cells with high TCR expression. Moderately but significantly shorter TCRB CDR3s were found in Type 1 diabetes patients in all four CD4+ subsets.

Sample: naive CD4+ T cells from blood. The J gene is TRBJ2-6, the V gene TRBV18, with TRBD1 matching over 9 bases. The TCR sequence derives from a woman under 30 with type 1 diabetes. CDR3 sequence (DNA): TGTGCCAGCTCACCTCTAGACAGGGGGAGTGCTGGGGCCAACGTCCTGACTTTC. This codes for CASSPLDRGSAGANVLTF.